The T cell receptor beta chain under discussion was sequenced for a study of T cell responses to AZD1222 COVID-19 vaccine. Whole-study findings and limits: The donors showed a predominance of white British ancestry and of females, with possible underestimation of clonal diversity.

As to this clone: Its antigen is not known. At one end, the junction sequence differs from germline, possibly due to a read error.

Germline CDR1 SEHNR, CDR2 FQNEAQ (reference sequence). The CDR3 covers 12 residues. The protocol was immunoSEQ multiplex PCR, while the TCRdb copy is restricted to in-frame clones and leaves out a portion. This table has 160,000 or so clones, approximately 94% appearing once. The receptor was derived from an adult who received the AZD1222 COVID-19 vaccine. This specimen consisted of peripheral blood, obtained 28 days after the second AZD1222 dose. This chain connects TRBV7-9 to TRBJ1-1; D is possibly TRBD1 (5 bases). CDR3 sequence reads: CASSSWDAQAFF. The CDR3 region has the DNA TGTGCTAGCAGCTCCTGGGACGCCCAAGCTTTCTTT.